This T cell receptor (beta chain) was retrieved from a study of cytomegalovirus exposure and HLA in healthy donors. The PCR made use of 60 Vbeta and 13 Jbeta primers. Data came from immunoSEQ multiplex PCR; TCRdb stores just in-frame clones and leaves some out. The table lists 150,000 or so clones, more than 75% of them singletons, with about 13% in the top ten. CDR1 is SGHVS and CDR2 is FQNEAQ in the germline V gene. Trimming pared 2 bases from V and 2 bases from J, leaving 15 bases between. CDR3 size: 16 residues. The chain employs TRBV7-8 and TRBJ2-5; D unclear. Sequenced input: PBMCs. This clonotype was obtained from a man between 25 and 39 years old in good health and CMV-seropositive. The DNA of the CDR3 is TGTGCCAGCAGCTTAACTTTTAGGCGGCAGCAAGAGACCCAGTACTTC. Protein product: CASSLTFRRQQETQYF.